This T cell receptor beta chain stems from a study of identical twins. A remark on this clonotype: The antigen is not known.

TCRdb independently ran MiXCR on the 5' RACE reads; one entry per CDR3 protein. The sample carries 1.5 million to 2 million distinct CDR3 sequences, under 35% recorded once. CDR1 and CDR2 (germline): DFQATT, SNEGSKA (reference sequence). The CDR3 extends over 14 amino acids. The V end lost 5 bases, the J end lost 1 base, and 12 bases lay between the germline ends. Donors were all healthy Caucasians. Study-wide points: The authors noted that invariant MAIT and iNKT cells could partly confound zero-insertion analyses. In cord blood, abundant beta clonotypes had fewer insertions; memory showed no trend.

The TCR was taken from a newborn girl in good health. Input material: cord blood. The J gene is TRBJ1-5, the V gene TRBV20-1; D gene ambiguous. In DNA, the CDR3 is TGCAGTGCTCCCCGACCCGGGAGCAATCAGCCCCAGCATTTT. It yields the protein CSAPRPGSNQPQHF.